The subject of this entry is one T cell receptor beta chain. These data come from a study of blood T cell repertoires in COVID-19. Looking at the study overall: The United States, Italy and Spain supplied acute and convalescent COVID-19 samples. Sources were T cells, B-cell-depleted T cells, or PBMCs; the material itself was cDNA or gDNA.

Seattle's enrolled individuals joined amid active infection and were then monitored longitudinally. CDR1 and CDR2 (germline): SSHAT, FNYEAQ (reference sequence). The CDR3 spans 13 residues. In the authors' methods: Amplification with reference gene primers provided the estimates of nucleated cell counts. Profiling relied on immunoSEQ multiplex PCR, and the TCRdb table lists in-frame clones only, not all of them. V, J and clone size reflect that table, while D and trimming were determined from the DNA. The sample holds under 200,000 clones, around 86% seen once. The genes are TRBV7-7 and TRBJ2-3; D may be TRBD1 (6 bases). This TCR was recovered from a man in his 60s with COVID-19, enrolled during active disease. The source material was peripheral blood. CDR3 sequence (DNA): TGTGCTAGCTCAGCAGGGGGCACAGATACGCAGTATTTT. Amino acid sequence: CASSAGGTDTQYF.